This is a list of T cell receptor beta chains from one sample in a study of regulatory T cells in long-lasting Graves disease. MiXCR, applied by TCRdb to the multiplex PCR reads, yields one record per CDR3 protein. The table has some 220,000 distinct CDR3 sequences, roughly 19% seen once; the top ten hold 10% to 15%. The same data also went into a second study, on T cells in Graves' hyperthyroidism and ophthalmopathy.

The specimen comprised peripheral blood mononuclear cells (PBMCs), sampled at new diagnosis, from a patient treated with antithyroid drugs. Receptor source: a woman between 25 and 40 years old with Graves disease. CDR3s include the opening cysteine and the closing phenylalanine or tryptophan. The D gene is left open where the match is weak. Clone size is shown for a subset of rows, as once, few, many or a class of expanded clone.

V: TRBV30
J: TRBJ2-5
D: -
size: many
CDR3: CACASGGPVWTQYF
DNA: TGTGCCTGCGCGTCGGGGGGCCCGGTATGGACCCAGTACTTC

V: TRBV9
J: TRBJ2-2
D: TRBD2
size: many
CDR3: CASSVPAGGTGELFF
DNA: TGTGCCAGCAGCGTCCCTGCGGGGGGGACCGGGGAGCTGTTTTTT

V: TRBV5-1
J: TRBJ1-2
D: TRBD1
size: many
CDR3: CASSLAGQGKYGYTF
DNA: TGCGCCAGCAGCCTGGCCGGACAGGGGAAATATGGCTACACCTTC

V: TRBV20-1
J: TRBJ2-3
D: -
size: -
CDR3: CSASSGRARSDTQYF
DNA: TGCAGTGCTAGCTCCGGCAGAGCACGGTCAGATACGCAGTATTTT

V: TRBV28
J: TRBJ1-6
D: -
size: many
CDR3: CASRAGDSHNSPLHF
DNA: TGTGCCAGCAGGGCAGGGGATTCACATAATTCACCCCTCCACTTT

V: TRBV6-2/TRBV6-3
J: TRBJ2-7
D: -
size: many
CDR3: CASSSWDGDEQYF
DNA: TGTGCCAGCAGTTCGTGGGACGGGGACGAGCAGTACTTC

V: TRBV18
J: TRBJ1-2
D: -
size: many
CDR3: CASSPRGDRGYTF
DNA: TGTGCCAGCTCACCAAGGGGGGACCGCGGCTACACCTTC

V: TRBV28
J: TRBJ2-3
D: -
size: many
CDR3: CASAGLSTDTQYF
DNA: TGTGCCAGCGCAGGTTTGAGCACAGATACGCAGTATTTT

V: TRBV27
J: TRBJ2-2
D: -
size: -
CDR3: CASSFSVAANTGELFF
DNA: TGTGCCAGCAGTTTCTCGGTGGCCGCGAACACCGGGGAGCTGTTTTTT

V: TRBV28
J: TRBJ1-5
D: TRBD1
size: -
CDR3: CASSLRPGTGGNQPQHF
DNA: TGTGCCAGCAGTTTACGCCCCGGGACAGGGGGCAATCAGCCCCAGCATTTT

V: TRBV29-1
J: TRBJ2-5
D: -
size: -
CDR3: CSVEGLNSGHQETQYF
DNA: TGCAGCGTTGAAGGGTTAAATTCGGGACATCAAGAGACCCAGTACTTC

V: TRBV4-2
J: TRBJ2-7
D: -
size: many
CDR3: CASSQVKNEQYF
DNA: TGTGCCAGCAGCCAAGTGAAGAACGAGCAGTACTTC

V: TRBV5-1
J: TRBJ2-7
D: TRBD2
size: many
CDR3: CASSFGLAGSRYF
DNA: TGCGCCAGCAGCTTTGGACTAGCGGGATCCCGGTACTTC

V: TRBV19
J: TRBJ2-7
D: -
size: many
CDR3: CASSILAGGTEQYF
DNA: TGTGCCAGTAGTATACTGGCCGGAGGGACGGAGCAGTACTTC

V: TRBV14
J: TRBJ2-7
D: TRBD1
size: many
CDR3: CASSRIGTGAVNEQYF
DNA: TGTGCCAGCAGCCGTATCGGGACAGGGGCTGTCAACGAGCAGTACTTC

V: TRBV9
J: TRBJ1-1
D: -
size: many
CDR3: CASSVEVTANTEAFF
DNA: TGTGCCAGCAGCGTAGAGGTGACGGCCAACACTGAAGCTTTCTTT

V: TRBV20-1
J: TRBJ2-7
D: TRBD2
size: many
CDR3: CSARGERGVLHSYEQYF
DNA: TGCAGTGCACGGGGGGAGCGGGGGGTCCTTCACTCCTACGAGCAGTACTTC

V: TRBV2
J: TRBJ1-2
D: -
size: -
CDR3: CASSVGEANYGYTF
DNA: TGTGCCAGCAGTGTTGGAGAGGCCAACTATGGCTACACCTTC

V: TRBV5-5
J: TRBJ1-4
D: -
size: many
CDR3: CASSREPTTNEKLFF
DNA: TGTGCCAGCAGCCGGGAGCCGACAACTAATGAAAAACTGTTTTTT

V: TRBV11-2
J: TRBJ2-3
D: -
size: many
CDR3: CASSLNILTDTQYF
DNA: TGTGCCAGCAGCTTAAACATCCTTACAGATACGCAGTATTTT

V: TRBV28
J: TRBJ2-2
D: -
size: many
CDR3: CASRGYTGELFF
DNA: TGTGCCAGCCGGGGTTACACCGGGGAGCTGTTTTTT

V: TRBV28
J: TRBJ2-7
D: -
size: many
CDR3: CASSPPREGLREQYF
DNA: TGTGCCAGCAGTCCCCCGCGTGAAGGTTTAAGAGAGCAGTACTTC

V: TRBV3-1
J: TRBJ1-1
D: -
size: once
CDR3: CASSQRDTNTEAFF
DNA: TGTGCCAGCAGCCAACGGGACACTAACACTGAAGCTTTCTTT

V: TRBV27
J: TRBJ2-1
D: TRBD2
size: -
CDR3: CASSYGTSVDNEQFF
DNA: TGTGCCAGCAGTTACGGGACTAGCGTCGACAATGAGCAGTTCTTC

V: TRBV6-1
J: TRBJ1-5
D: -
size: many
CDR3: CASRIQGDQPQHF
DNA: TGTGCCAGCAGAATACAGGGAGATCAGCCCCAGCATTTT

V: TRBV5-1
J: TRBJ1-4
D: -
size: many
CDR3: CASSLVAAGREKLFF
DNA: TGCGCCAGCAGCTTGGTGGCAGCGGGGCGTGAAAAACTGTTTTTT

V: TRBV2
J: TRBJ1-1
D: -
size: -
CDR3: CASSEGWSTEAFF
DNA: TGTGCCAGCAGTGAAGGGTGGAGCACTGAAGCTTTCTTT

V: TRBV20-1
J: TRBJ2-7
D: TRBD2
size: many
CDR3: CSADSGRAGYEQYF
DNA: TGCAGTGCTGATAGCGGGAGAGCCGGATACGAGCAGTACTTC

V: TRBV18
J: TRBJ2-4
D: TRBD2
size: -
CDR3: CASSEVAGAGNIQYF
DNA: TGTGCCAGCTCAGAAGTTGCGGGAGCGGGGAACATTCAGTACTTC

V: TRBV6-1
J: TRBJ2-7
D: -
size: many
CDR3: CASSESGRGYEQYF
DNA: TGTGCCAGCAGTGAGTCGGGACGGGGCTACGAGCAGTACTTC

V: TRBV20-1
J: TRBJ1-1
D: -
size: -
CDR3: CSACRGLRTEAFF
DNA: TGCAGTGCTTGCAGGGGCCTGAGGACTGAAGCTTTCTTT

V: TRBV6-1
J: TRBJ1-2
D: -
size: many
CDR3: CATFARDKNYGYTF
DNA: TGTGCCACTTTTGCCCGGGACAAAAACTATGGCTACACCTTC

V: TRBV20-1
J: TRBJ1-1
D: -
size: -
CDR3: CSAIPPAWNTEAFF
DNA: TGCAGTGCCATACCCCCGGCCTGGAACACTGAAGCTTTCTTT

V: TRBV11-2
J: TRBJ2-7
D: -
size: many
CDR3: CASSSGLYEQYF
DNA: TGTGCCAGCAGCTCGGGACTCTACGAGCAGTACTTC

V: TRBV19
J: TRBJ1-4
D: TRBD1
size: many
CDR3: CASSIPGQVIEKLFF
DNA: TGTGCCAGTAGCATCCCGGGACAGGTCATTGAAAAACTGTTTTTT

V: TRBV19
J: TRBJ1-5
D: -
size: many
CDR3: CASSMWQSKSNQPQHF
DNA: TGTGCCAGTAGTATGTGGCAGTCGAAGAGCAATCAGCCCCAGCATTTT

V: TRBV11-2
J: TRBJ2-3
D: TRBD2
size: -
CDR3: CASSSAISGSSTDTQYF
DNA: TGTGCCAGCAGCTCCGCTATTAGCGGGAGTAGCACAGATACGCAGTATTTT

V: TRBV5-6
J: TRBJ2-2
D: -
size: many
CDR3: CAREPDTGELFF
DNA: TGTGCCAGGGAGCCGGACACCGGGGAGCTGTTTTTT

V: TRBV4-1
J: TRBJ2-3
D: -
size: many
CDR3: CASSQRDIGFADTQYF
DNA: TGCGCCAGCAGCCAACGGGACATAGGTTTTGCAGATACGCAGTATTTT

V: TRBV30
J: TRBJ1-1
D: -
size: many
CDR3: CACPGLSNTEAFF
DNA: TGTGCCTGCCCGGGACTTTCAAACACTGAAGCTTTCTTT

V: TRBV3-1
J: TRBJ2-1
D: -
size: many
CDR3: CASSHLAGGYNEQFF
DNA: TGTGCCAGCAGCCATCTGGCAGGAGGGTACAATGAGCAGTTCTTC

V: TRBV20-1
J: TRBJ2-1
D: TRBD1
size: -
CDR3: CSARDWGTGDDSFF
DNA: TGCAGTGCTAGAGATTGGGGGACAGGGGATGACTCGTTCTTC

V: TRBV4-1
J: TRBJ2-1
D: TRBD2
size: -
CDR3: CASSQGSGGSSYNEQFF
DNA: TGCGCCAGCAGCCAGGGTAGCGGGGGGAGCTCCTACAATGAGCAGTTCTTC